This TCR beta chain was recovered during a study of cytomegalovirus exposure and HLA in healthy donors (dated by TCRdb to 2015 to 2018). About the investigation overall: A later analysis indicated that the roughly 130 validation repertoires were generated on the platform also employed for the approximately 700 repertoires of the first cohort. The study was designed to test whether signatures of past pathogen exposure could be identified by cataloging public T cell receptors. A separate validation cohort of 100 to 150 different subjects was used in addition to the 666-subject first cohort. To predict cytomegalovirus infection status, the study combined high-throughput TCR immunosequencing, statistical association of individual TCRs with disease status, and machine learning. Study-level results and caveats: In vitro tests confirmed that three of the cytomegalovirus-associated TCR beta chains recognize cytomegalovirus antigens. The classifier was reported to diagnose cytomegalovirus status with high specificity and sensitivity in both the original and validation cohorts. A later analysis had no HLA typing for the validation cohort, so co-occurrence there was scored across all 120 or so repertoires. It was suggested by the authors that the approach could potentially be generalized to other disease states and immunological phenotypes. Of the cluster scores, approximately 95% were above 0 in a later analysis, which found that TCRs clustered in the first cohort also tended to co-occur in the approximately 120 validation repertoires. The study listed 170 or so TCR beta chains as associated with cytomegalovirus. Across donors, most TCR sequences were observed very rarely, whereas some public TCRs were present in many individuals.

CDR1 and CDR2 were assigned from the germline V gene as SQVTM and ANQGSEA. Trimmed from V: 6 bases; trimmed from J: 4 bases; junction bases lacking a gene match: 12. Measured from the cysteine to the phenylalanine, the CDR3 is 15 residues long. The entry retains the CDR3 DNA only, 45 bases that are in frame from base 1. To note about this clone: There is no known antigen for this receptor. Per-nucleotide qualities are absent, and no much larger clonotype sits a single base away.

Separate from the approximately 700-subject first cohort, the validation cohort of around 130 subjects was the group to which the donors belonged. Library preparation was by the immunoSEQ multiplex PCR assay. As for the original processing: To diagnose cytomegalovirus status from the catalog of TCR beta chain sequences, a statistical classification framework was built. This immuneACCESS table, as held by TCRdb, lists in-frame sequences with V and J called but not all clones. Of the missing ones, under half trace to an unresolved V gene in checked studies; the others have no known cause. V and J calls and clone size come straight from that table; D and trimming were deduced from the DNA. The sample contains about 190,000 clones, 86% of them found a single time. The ten largest clones take up more than 1.2% of the sample.

The chain employs TRBV29-1 and TRBJ1-5, with 7 central nucleotides matching TRBD1. The TCR sequence derives from a woman under 30 in good health and CMV-seronegative. What was sequenced was PBMCs. The DNA reads TGCAGCGTCTCCCCCGGGGCAGGGGGAAATCAGCCCCAGCATTTT. Translated, it gives CSVSPGAGGNQPQHF.